Each of the 22 T cell receptor beta chains below was sequenced from the same sample in a study of blood T cell repertoires in COVID-19. Using immunoSEQ multiplex PCR, the repertoire was profiled, and TCRdb retains in-frame clones only, with some absent. Among 200,000 to 250,000 clones listed, roughly 86% were seen once. Sequencing was carried out using peripheral blood. The source of these receptors is a woman aged 55 to 70 who had recovered from COVID-19.

The chain has TRBV7-8 and TRBJ1-3, with D unresolved. Germline V gene sequence: CDR1 SGHVS, CDR2 FQNEAQ. Trimming pared 3 bases from V and 4 bases from J, leaving 10 bases between. The CDR3 has 14 residues. The CDR3 DNA is TGTGCCAGCAGCTTCACCCCGGGGGGAAACACCATATATTTT. It yields the protein CASSFTPGGNTIYF.

This sequence joins TRBV20-1 and TRBJ1-1; the D gene is possibly TRBD1 (6 bases). CDR1 DFQATT and CDR2 SNEGSKA come from the germline V gene (reference sequence). The CDR3 is made up of 12 amino acids. Trimming pared 3 bases from V and 6 bases from J, leaving 11 bases between. The CDR3 sequence is CSASTGHSEAFF. DNA of the CDR3: TGCAGTGCTAGTACAGGGCATTCTGAAGCTTTCTTT.

V gene TRBV7-6 combines with J gene TRBJ1-3; D is unclear. The germline gives CDR1 SGHVS, CDR2 FNYEAQ. V lost 2 bases and J 0 bases, leaving 11 bases between the germline ends. The CDR3 runs 16 residues. Here the CDR3 DNA reads TGTGCCAGCAGCTTAAGGCCGGGAGACTCTGGAAACACCATATATTTT. This sequence encodes CASSLRPGDSGNTIYF.

This clone was counted a single time. The rearrangement joins TRBV27 to TRBJ2-1; D is perhaps TRBD1 (5 bases). The CDR3 extends over 15 amino acids. V lost 0 bases, J lost 5 bases, and 11 bases lay in between. The germline gives CDR1 MNHEY, CDR2 SMNVEV (reference sequence). The DNA of the CDR3 is TGTGCCAGCAGTTTATCGTGGCAGGGAAACAATGAGCAGTTCTTC. It translates to CASSLSWQGNNEQFF.

The chain employs TRBV5-1 and TRBJ2-3; maybe TRBD1 (5 bases). The CDR3 is 15 residues long. Trimming cost V 0 bases and J 4 bases, with 12 bases left between them. CDR1 SGHRS and CDR2 YFSETQ come from the germline V gene. The CDR3 DNA follows: TGCGCCAGCAGCTTGGGGGTTAGGGGTTCAGATACGCAGTATTTT. It yields the protein CASSLGVRGSDTQYF.

The chain combines TRBV28 with TRBJ2-3, with TRBD2 matching 12 bases. The CDR3 is made up of 19 amino acids. The V gene end was trimmed by 5 bases and the J gene end by 6 bases; junction bases not matched to a gene: 18. CDR1 is MDHEN and CDR2 is SYDVKM in the germline V gene. The CDR3 is CASSPPGKLAGGPADTQYF. The DNA for the CDR3 is TGTGCCAGCAGTCCCCCAGGCAAACTAGCGGGGGGACCCGCCGATACGCAGTATTTT.

This rearrangement joins TRBV12-5 to TRBJ2-5; 8 nucleotides agree with TRBD1. Per germline, CDR1 LGHNT and CDR2 FRNRAP. The CDR3 has 15 amino acids. The J segment lost 5 bases and the V segment lost 5 bases, leaving 10 bases of the junction unmatched. CDR3 sequence: CASGHGQGEEETQYF. CDR3 DNA sequence: TGTGCTAGTGGTCACGGACAGGGCGAAGAGGAGACCCAGTACTTC.

V usage is TRBV5-1 and J usage is TRBJ2-3, with a possible D match to TRBD1 (6 bases). Trimming removed 3 bases at V and 2 bases at J, with 13 bases between. Germline V gives CDR1 SGHRS, CDR2 YFSETQ. This CDR3 contains 15 residues. The CDR3 DNA follows: TGCGCCAGCAGCTACGAGGGGGTAACCACAGATACGCAGTATTTT. It translates to CASSYEGVTTDTQYF.

This sequence joins TRBV3-1 (or the pseudogene TRBV3-2) and TRBJ2-2; D gene ambiguous. Germline assignment: CDR1 LGHDT and CDR2 YNNKEL (reference sequence). This CDR3 is built from 17 residues. Trimming stripped 0 bases from V and 5 bases from J, with 16 bases between. CDR3 loop: CASSQDIKLYLTGELFF. In DNA, the CDR3 is TGTGCCAGCAGCCAAGATATTAAACTTTACCTAACCGGGGAGCTGTTTTTT.

The rearrangement uses TRBV5-5 and TRBJ1-2, with TRBD1 matching over 7 bases. The CDR3 spans 18 residues. Germline V gene sequence: CDR1 SGHKS, CDR2 YYEKEE (reference sequence). After removal of 1 base from V and 0 bases from J, the junction contained 12 bases not matched to a gene. The CDR3 DNA reads as TGTGCCAGCAGCTTGCTAGGGGGCGCGGACCCGTCTAACTATGGCTACACCTTC. Translating it yields CASSLLGGADPSNYGYTF.

V is TRBV28 and J is TRBJ2-7; D is perhaps TRBD2 (7 bases). Germline CDR1 MDHEN, CDR2 SYDVKM. The V end lost 5 bases, the J end lost 2 bases, and 13 bases lay between the germline ends. CDR3 size: 14 residues. The CDR3 DNA reads TGTGCCAGCAGTCTCAGCGGGGACACCTACGAGCAGTACTTC. Translation: CASSLSGDTYEQYF.

The V call is TRBV21-1, the J call TRBJ2-3; TRBD1 is taken as the D call from the table, unchecked against the DNA. TRBV21-1 is described as a pseudogene. The CDR3 sequence is 18 residues long. The chain's CDR3 is CASSKVGWTGICTDTQYF. In DNA, the CDR3 is TGTGCCAGCAGCAAAGTGGGGTGGACAGGGATTTGCACAGATACGCAGTATTTT.

J is TRBJ2-7 and V is TRBV28; D unresolved. Trimming took off 3 bases at V and 3 bases at J, with 9 bases between the two ends. CDR3 size: 13 residues. Germline values: CDR1 MDHEN, CDR2 SYDVKM. CDR3 in DNA: TGTGCCAGCAGTTTTATGGAGTTCTACGAGCAGTACTTC. Residues: CASSFMEFYEQYF.

The genes are TRBV5-5 and TRBJ1-1; 8 bases are shared with TRBD1. The junction had 12 bases not matched to a gene; V was cut back by 4 bases and J by 1 base. CDR1 is SGHKS, CDR2 YYEKEE, per germline (reference sequence). The CDR3 covers 17 residues. The CDR3 is CASSLGQGRVGNTEAFF. The CDR3 DNA is TGTGCCAGCAGCCTAGGACAGGGAAGAGTGGGGAACACTGAAGCTTTCTTT.

This clone was seen a handful of times. This chain joins TRBV28 and TRBJ1-6; no firm D call. Trimming removed 8 bases from V and 7 bases from J, with 18 bases in between. The CDR3 has 15 residues. Germline-derived CDR1 and CDR2 are MDHEN and SYDVKM. The DNA for the CDR3 is TGTGCCAGCCGATTCACCGACATAATGAATTCACCCCTCCACTTT. Translation gives CASRFTDIMNSPLHF.

V is TRBV28 and J is TRBJ2-4, with TRBD2 matching over 7 bases. Unmatched junction bases numbered 6, after V lost 8 bases and J lost 8 bases. The germline V gene encodes CDR1 MDHEN and CDR2 SYDVKM. The length of the CDR3 is 12 residues. The CDR3 DNA reads as TGTGCCAGCCGGGCGGGAGTTGACATTCAGTACTTC. Translation gives CASRAGVDIQYF.

This clone was counted between two and nine times. This chain uses TRBV7-3 with TRBJ1-2; 7 positions match TRBD1. The CDR3 totals 13 residues. From germline, CDR1 is SGHTA and CDR2 FQGTGA. V lost 3 bases to trimming and J lost 3 bases; unmatched junction nucleotides: 1. The CDR3 loop reads CASSFDRDYGYTF. In nucleotides, the CDR3 is TGTGCCAGCAGCTTCGACAGGGACTATGGCTACACCTTC.

This clone was seen just once. Other DNA sequences from this sample encode an identical CDR3 as well. The chain couples TRBV29-1 to TRBJ1-5; TRBD1 aligns across 8 bases. The CDR3 consists of 12 residues. V gave up 4 bases and J gave up 7 bases; unmatched junction bases: 3. Germline CDR1 reads SQVTM; CDR2 reads ANQGSEA. CDR3 in amino acids: CSVGAGGQPQHF. The CDR3 nucleotides are TGCAGCGTTGGTGCAGGGGGCCAGCCCCAGCATTTT.

This chain connects TRBV18 to TRBJ1-1, with D maybe TRBD1 (5 bases). From germline, CDR1 is KGHSH and CDR2 LQKENI. Trimming removed 1 base at V and 6 bases at J, with 15 bases between. This CDR3 contains 15 residues. CDR3 amino acids: CASSPRPKQVAEAFF. The CDR3 region has the DNA TGTGCCAGCTCACCACGGCCGAAACAGGTCGCTGAAGCTTTCTTT.

This chain joins TRBV5-6 and TRBJ1-5, with 8 bases aligning to TRBD1. The CDR3 contains 15 residues. J was trimmed by 3 bases and V by 4 bases; bases with no gene match: 6. CDR1 and CDR2 from the germline V gene are SGHDT and YYEEEE. CDR3 residues: CASSGRDRFNQPQHF. CDR3 DNA: TGTGCCAGCAGCGGCCGGGACAGGTTCAATCAGCCCCAGCATTTT.

The chain has TRBV19 and TRBJ1-5, with D unclear. This CDR3 has 14 residues. CDR1 and CDR2 from the germline V gene are LNHDA and SQIVND (reference sequence). Trimming took 4 bases from V and 6 from J, leaving 13 bases between them. The CDR3 nucleotides read TGTGCCAGTAGTAGCGCCCGAGGGAGTCAGCCCCAGCATTTT. Amino acids: CASSSARGSQPQHF. Complete variable domain (other parts from reference TRBV19 and TRBJ1-5): DGGITQSPKYLFRKEGQNVTLSCEQNLNHDAMYWYRQDPGQGLRLIYYSQIVNDFQKGDIAEGYSVSREKKESFPLTVTSAQKNPTAFYLCASSSARGSQPQHFGDGTRLSIL.

The CDR3 bases are TGCAGTGCTAGACAGGATTTCGAGCAGTACTTC. As protein: CSARQDFEQYF. This sequence joins TRBV20-1 and TRBJ2-7; D gene unclear. This CDR3 has 11 residues. The V gene lost 2 bases and the J gene lost 6 bases, with 8 bases spanning the gap. Germline CDR1 DFQATT, CDR2 SNEGSKA (reference sequence).